The rows below give T cell receptor beta chains drawn from one sample of a study of blood T cell repertoires in COVID-19. The data were produced by immunoSEQ multiplex PCR, yet TCRdb's version contains in-frame clones alone and is incomplete. The data hold some 130,000 clones, with 78% observed a single time. The specimen was peripheral blood. The origin of the receptors is a man in his sixties who had recovered from COVID-19. Each CDR3 is given with its conserved first and last residue. A D gene is named only where the DNA matches it firmly. Clone sizes are given selectively: once, few, many, or a class where the clone is expanded.

v_call: TRBV5-1
d_call: -
j_call: TRBJ1-2
clone_size: -
cdr3_aa: CASSSGSSYYGYTF
cdr3_nt: TGCGCCAGCAGCTCCGGGAGCTCCTACTATGGCTACACCTTC

v_call: TRBV7-8
d_call: -
j_call: TRBJ2-7
clone_size: -
cdr3_aa: CASSRDSSSYEQYF
cdr3_nt: TGTGCCAGCAGCCGGGACTCGAGCTCCTACGAGCAGTACTTC

v_call: TRBV19
d_call: TRBD1
j_call: TRBJ2-7
clone_size: few
cdr3_aa: CASSPGQTYEQYF
cdr3_nt: TGTGCCAGTAGCCCGGGACAGACCTACGAGCAGTACTTC

v_call: TRBV12-5
d_call: -
j_call: TRBJ2-7
clone_size: -
cdr3_aa: CASGLAAPLYEQYF
cdr3_nt: TGTGCTAGTGGGTTAGCGGCACCCCTCTACGAGCAGTACTTC

v_call: TRBV6-6
d_call: TRBD2
j_call: TRBJ2-1
clone_size: -
cdr3_aa: CASSPRTSGSPTGYEQFF
cdr3_nt: TGTGCCAGCAGTCCACGGACTAGCGGGAGCCCAACCGGGTATGAGCAGTTCTTC

v_call: TRBV7-8
d_call: -
j_call: TRBJ2-7
clone_size: -
cdr3_aa: CASSSEYEQYF
cdr3_nt: TGTGCCAGCAGCTCGGAGTACGAGCAGTACTTC

v_call: TRBV19
d_call: TRBD1
j_call: TRBJ1-2
clone_size: -
cdr3_aa: CASSTTGDDGYTF
cdr3_nt: TGTGCCAGTAGTACGACAGGGGACGATGGCTACACCTTC

v_call: TRBV4-3
d_call: -
j_call: TRBJ2-2
clone_size: -
cdr3_aa: CASSQVSVTGELFF
cdr3_nt: TGCGCCAGCAGCCAAGTATCGGTCACCGGGGAGCTGTTTTTT

v_call: TRBV6-1
d_call: -
j_call: TRBJ1-3
clone_size: few
cdr3_aa: CASSEQGSSSGNTIYF
cdr3_nt: TGTGCCAGCAGTGAACAGGGCTCAAGCTCTGGAAACACCATATATTTT

v_call: TRBV10-3
d_call: -
j_call: TRBJ2-5
clone_size: -
cdr3_aa: CAISEGQQETQYF
cdr3_nt: TGTGCCATCAGTGAGGGACAGCAAGAGACCCAGTACTTC

v_call: TRBV24-1
d_call: -
j_call: TRBJ2-3
clone_size: -
cdr3_aa: CATSDPGTSSTDTQYF
cdr3_nt: TGTGCCACCAGTGATCCCGGGACATCTAGCACAGATACGCAGTATTTT

v_call: TRBV25-1
d_call: -
j_call: TRBJ2-7
clone_size: -
cdr3_aa: CASSEPGSYEQYF
cdr3_nt: TGTGCCAGCAGTGAACCAGGGTCCTACGAGCAGTACTTC

v_call: TRBV2
d_call: TRBD1
j_call: TRBJ1-1
clone_size: -
cdr3_aa: CASSVRDRDVEAFF
cdr3_nt: TGTGCCAGCAGTGTCCGGGACAGGGATGTTGAAGCTTTCTTT

v_call: TRBV7-2
d_call: -
j_call: TRBJ2-1
clone_size: -
cdr3_aa: CASSLGVVGVF
cdr3_nt: TGTGCCAGCAGCTTAGGGGTAGTTGGAGTCTTC

v_call: TRBV2
d_call: TRBD1
j_call: TRBJ1-2
clone_size: -
cdr3_aa: CASIPGGAGYTF
cdr3_nt: TGTGCCAGCATCCCAGGGGGAGCTGGCTACACCTTC

v_call: TRBV3-1/TRBV3-2
d_call: -
j_call: TRBJ1-5
clone_size: -
cdr3_aa: CASSQGGGSNQPQHF
cdr3_nt: TGTGCCAGCAGCCAAGGGGGGGGTAGCAATCAGCCCCAGCATTTT

v_call: TRBV7-2
d_call: -
j_call: TRBJ2-1
clone_size: -
cdr3_aa: CASSPTGTSRSYNEQFF
cdr3_nt: TGTGCCAGCAGCCCTACCGGGACTTCCCGCTCCTACAATGAGCAGTTCTTC

v_call: TRBV7-9
d_call: -
j_call: TRBJ1-4
clone_size: -
cdr3_aa: CASSPGWTNEKLFF
cdr3_nt: TGTGCCAGCAGCCCCGGGTGGACTAATGAAAAACTGTTTTTT

v_call: TRBV5-8
d_call: TRBD1
j_call: TRBJ1-6
clone_size: -
cdr3_aa: CASSSDRGYSYNSPLHF
cdr3_nt: TGTGCCAGCAGCTCCGACAGGGGGTACTCCTATAATTCACCCCTCCACTTT

v_call: TRBV7-3
d_call: TRBD1
j_call: TRBJ1-2
clone_size: -
cdr3_aa: CASSPGQGSGYTF
cdr3_nt: TGTGCCAGCAGCCCAGGACAGGGGTCTGGCTACACCTTC

v_call: TRBV3-1/TRBV3-2
d_call: -
j_call: TRBJ1-2
clone_size: -
cdr3_aa: CASSQASAQAHGYTF
cdr3_nt: TGTGCCAGCAGCCAAGCCTCCGCGCAGGCTCATGGCTACACCTTC

v_call: TRBV7-2
d_call: -
j_call: TRBJ2-5
clone_size: once
cdr3_aa: CASSLVADRFQETQYF
cdr3_nt: TGTGCCAGCAGCTTAGTAGCAGACAGATTCCAAGAGACCCAGTACTTC

v_call: TRBV9
d_call: -
j_call: TRBJ2-5
clone_size: -
cdr3_aa: CASSVGGRAGETQYF
cdr3_nt: TGTGCCAGCAGCGTAGGAGGGAGAGCGGGAGAGACCCAGTACTTC

v_call: TRBV7-2
d_call: -
j_call: TRBJ1-6
clone_size: -
cdr3_aa: CASSPYNSPLHF
cdr3_nt: TGTGCCAGCAGCCCATATAATTCACCCCTCCACTTT

v_call: TRBV19
d_call: TRBD1
j_call: TRBJ2-1
clone_size: -
cdr3_aa: CASSIEQDRGSNEQFF
cdr3_nt: TGTGCCAGTAGTATAGAACAGGACAGGGGGTCAAATGAGCAGTTCTTC

v_call: TRBV11-2
d_call: -
j_call: TRBJ1-2
clone_size: -
cdr3_aa: CASSQAEDYGYTF
cdr3_nt: TGTGCCAGCAGCCAAGCGGAAGACTATGGCTACACCTTC

v_call: TRBV27
d_call: TRBD1
j_call: TRBJ1-1
clone_size: few
cdr3_aa: CASIDRGVSEAFF
cdr3_nt: TGTGCCAGCATCGACAGGGGGGTGAGTGAAGCTTTCTTT

v_call: TRBV3-1/TRBV3-2
d_call: -
j_call: TRBJ2-7
clone_size: few
cdr3_aa: CASSPGIAASYEQYF
cdr3_nt: TGTGCCAGCAGCCCCGGAATAGCGGCCTCCTACGAGCAGTACTTC

v_call: TRBV6-5
d_call: TRBD1
j_call: TRBJ1-2
clone_size: -
cdr3_aa: CASSYAGGYGYTF
cdr3_nt: TGTGCCAGCAGTTACGCAGGGGGCTATGGCTACACCTTC

v_call: TRBV4-1
d_call: -
j_call: TRBJ2-5
clone_size: -
cdr3_aa: CASSSPTGETQYF
cdr3_nt: TGCGCCAGCAGCTCCCCGACGGGGGAGACCCAGTACTTC

v_call: TRBV6-4
d_call: -
j_call: TRBJ1-1
clone_size: once
cdr3_aa: CASSDSRDTTEAFF
cdr3_nt: TGTGCCAGCAGTGACTCAAGGGACACCACTGAAGCTTTCTTT

v_call: TRBV24-1
d_call: -
j_call: TRBJ2-5
clone_size: -
cdr3_aa: CATSGRGDQETQYF
cdr3_nt: TGTGCCACCAGTGGCAGGGGGGATCAAGAGACCCAGTACTTC